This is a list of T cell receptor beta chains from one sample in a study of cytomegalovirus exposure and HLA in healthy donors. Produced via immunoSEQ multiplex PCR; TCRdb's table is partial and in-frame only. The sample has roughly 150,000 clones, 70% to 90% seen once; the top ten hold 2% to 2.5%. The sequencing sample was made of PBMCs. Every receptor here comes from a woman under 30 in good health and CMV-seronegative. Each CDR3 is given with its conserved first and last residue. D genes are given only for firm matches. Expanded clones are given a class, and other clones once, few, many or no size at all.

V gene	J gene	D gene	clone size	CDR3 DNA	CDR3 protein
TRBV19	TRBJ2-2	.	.	TGTGCCAGCGCAGGGGTGAAGAACACCGGGGAGCTGTTTTTT	CASAGVKNTGELFF
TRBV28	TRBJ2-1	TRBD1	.	TGTGCCAGCAGTTCTCTCGCCGGGACAGAGTTTTACAATGAGCAGTTCTTC	CASSSLAGTEFYNEQFF
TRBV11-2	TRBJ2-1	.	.	TGTGCCAGCAGCTTAGGCGGTAGCGGAGAGCAGTTCTTC	CASSLGGSGEQFF
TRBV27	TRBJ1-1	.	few	TGTGCCAGCAGTTTGGCCAGGCCTATCACTGAAGCTTTCTTT	CASSLARPITEAFF
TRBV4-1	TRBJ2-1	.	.	TGCGCCAGCAGCCTAGACGGGGGATCAGGGCGAGGTGAGCAGTTCTTC	CASSLDGGSGRGEQFF
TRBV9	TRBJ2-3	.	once	TGTGCCAGCAGCGTAGGATCTCATCCTACGGCACGACTATCCACAGATACGCAGTATTTT	CASSVGSHPTARLSTDTQYF
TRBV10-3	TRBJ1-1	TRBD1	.	TGTGCCATCAGTGGATACCGGGACAGTACTGAAGCTTTCTTT	CAISGYRDSTEAFF
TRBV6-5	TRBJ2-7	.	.	TGTGTCACCCGGGACTCCCACTACGAGCAGTACTTC	CVTRDSHYEQYF
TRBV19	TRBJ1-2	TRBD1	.	TGTGCCAGTAGCAAGGGGGCCAGGGGCTACACCTTC	CASSKGARGYTF
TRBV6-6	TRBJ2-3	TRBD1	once	TGTGCCAGCAGTCTAGGGACAGGCACAGATACGCAGTATTTT	CASSLGTGTDTQYF
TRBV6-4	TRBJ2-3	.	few	TGTGCCAGCAGTGACGAGGGAGCTGCTGCAGATACGCAGTATTTT	CASSDEGAAADTQYF
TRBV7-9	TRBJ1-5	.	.	TGTTCCAGCAGCGAGGGACTCAGTAGCAATCAGCCCCAGCATTTT	CSSSEGLSSNQPQHF
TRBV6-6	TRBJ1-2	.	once	TGTGCCAGCAGTTACTCGGACCGAAAATCGGGGGGCTACACCTTC	CASSYSDRKSGGYTF
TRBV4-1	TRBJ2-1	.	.	TGCGCCAGCAGCCAAGCTTTTCGGGGTACATTCTTCTCGTTCTTC	CASSQAFRGTFFSFF
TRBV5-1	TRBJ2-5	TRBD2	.	TGCGCCAGCAGCTTGGGACTAGCGGGAGGGGCCCAAGAGACCCAGTACTTC	CASSLGLAGGAQETQYF
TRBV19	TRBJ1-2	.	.	TGTGCCAGTAGTACAGGGGCTAACTATGGCTACACCTTC	CASSTGANYGYTF
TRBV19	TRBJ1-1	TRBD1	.	TGTGCCAGTACCCGACAGGGATGGACTGAAGCTTTCTTT	CASTRQGWTEAFF
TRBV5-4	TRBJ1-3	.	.	TGTGCCAGCAGCTTTTCAGGCGCAGGGGGAAACACCATATATTTT	CASSFSGAGGNTIYF
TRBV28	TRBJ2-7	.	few	TGTGCCAGCCTCCCCCGCGGCGGAAACATCTACGAGCAGTACTTC	CASLPRGGNIYEQYF
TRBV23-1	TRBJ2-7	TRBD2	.	TGCGCACAATCGGGCGGGAGGATCGGCGAGCAGTACTTC	CAQSGGRIGEQYF
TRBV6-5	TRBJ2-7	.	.	TGTGCCAGCAGTTACGACGACCGGGGGTGCGAGCAGTACTTC	CASSYDDRGCEQYF
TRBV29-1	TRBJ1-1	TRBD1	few	TGCAGCGTCCGCGGGACAGGGGTGAACACTGAAGCTTTCTTT	CSVRGTGVNTEAFF
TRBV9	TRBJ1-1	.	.	TGTGCCAGCAGCGTAGGTGGCGGGGGGACTGAAGCTTTCTTT	CASSVGGGGTEAFF
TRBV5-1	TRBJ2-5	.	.	TGCGCCAGCAGCTTGGGGGCAGGGGACGGGCAGTACTTC	CASSLGAGDGQYF
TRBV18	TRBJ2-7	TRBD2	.	TGTGCCAGCTCACCGGGAAGACTAGCGGGCCTCTCCTACGAGCAGTACTTC	CASSPGRLAGLSYEQYF
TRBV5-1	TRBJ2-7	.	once	TGCGCCAGCAGCTCGTTGTACGAGCAGTACTTC	CASSSLYEQYF
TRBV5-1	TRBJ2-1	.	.	TGCGCCAGCAGCTTGCCTACCCGACAGGTTGGGGACAATGAGCAGTTCTTC	CASSLPTRQVGDNEQFF
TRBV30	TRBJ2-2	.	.	TGTGCCTGGAGTCCACAAAACACCGGGGAGCTGTTTTTT	CAWSPQNTGELFF
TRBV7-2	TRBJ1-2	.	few	TGTGCCAGCAGCTTAATGGCAGACTCCTCCTATGGCTACACCTTC	CASSLMADSSYGYTF
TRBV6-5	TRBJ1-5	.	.	TGTGCCAGCAGCCGGGATCCCAATCGGCCCCAGCATTTT	CASSRDPNRPQHF
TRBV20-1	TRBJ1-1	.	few	TGCAGTGCTCACAGGCTGGGAGAAGCTTTCTTT	CSAHRLGEAFF
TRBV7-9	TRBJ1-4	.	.	TGTGCCAGCAGCTCCAATACAGGGAATGAAAAACTGTTTTTT	CASSSNTGNEKLFF
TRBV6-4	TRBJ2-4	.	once	TGTGCCAGGTCCGGGACACTAAAAAACATTCAGTACTTC	CARSGTLKNIQYF